This T cell receptor beta chain was obtained from a study of blood T cells in healthy people across ages. Unmatched junction bases numbered 7, after V lost 2 bases and J lost 6 bases. The CDR3 extends over 15 amino acids. Germline V CDR1 and CDR2: SGHTA, FQGNSA. The use of a sample-barcoded 5' primer and a J-beta primer mix characterized a second PCR of roughly 6 to 11 cycles. Using its own MiXCR run on the 5' RACE reads, TCRdb lists one record per CDR3 protein. The sample has 660,000 or so distinct CDR3 sequences, roughly 50% seen once; the top ten hold roughly 34%. The study recruited healthy Caucasian donors from Russia who were aged roughly 6 to 100.

The specimen was blood. The V gene is TRBV7-2, the J gene TRBJ2-3; 8 bases align to TRBD2. This clonotype was sampled from a man aged 55 to 70 in good health. CDR3 DNA: TGTGCCAGCAGCTTAAATCCGGGGGGGCGCGATACGCAGTATTTT. Translated, it gives CASSLNPGGRDTQYF.